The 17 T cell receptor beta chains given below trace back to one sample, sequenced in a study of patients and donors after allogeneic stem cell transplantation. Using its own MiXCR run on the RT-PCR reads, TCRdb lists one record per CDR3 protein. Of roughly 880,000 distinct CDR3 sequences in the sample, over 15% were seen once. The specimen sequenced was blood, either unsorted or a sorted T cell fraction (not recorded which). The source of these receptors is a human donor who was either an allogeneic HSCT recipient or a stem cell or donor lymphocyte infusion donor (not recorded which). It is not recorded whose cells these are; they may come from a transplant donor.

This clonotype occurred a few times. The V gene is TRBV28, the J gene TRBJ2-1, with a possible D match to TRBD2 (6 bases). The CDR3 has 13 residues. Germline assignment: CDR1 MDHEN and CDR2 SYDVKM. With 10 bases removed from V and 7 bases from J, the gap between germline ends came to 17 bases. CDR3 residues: CATSGGGKNEQFF. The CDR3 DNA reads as TGTGCCACGTCAGGAGGAGGGAAGAATGAGCAGTTCTTC.

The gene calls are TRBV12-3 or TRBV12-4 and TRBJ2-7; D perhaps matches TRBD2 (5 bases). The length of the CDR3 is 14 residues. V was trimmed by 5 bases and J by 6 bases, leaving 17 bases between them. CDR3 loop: CASSHDGEPFEQYF. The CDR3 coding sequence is TGTGCCAGCAGTCACGACGGGGAACCCTTCGAGCAGTACTTC.

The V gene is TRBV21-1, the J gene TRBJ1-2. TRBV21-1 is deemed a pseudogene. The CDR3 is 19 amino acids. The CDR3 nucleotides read TGTGCCAGCAGCAAAGCGGATAGTAGAGGTTCTGACTCGAACTATGGCTACACCTTC. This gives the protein CASSKADSRGSDSNYGYTF.

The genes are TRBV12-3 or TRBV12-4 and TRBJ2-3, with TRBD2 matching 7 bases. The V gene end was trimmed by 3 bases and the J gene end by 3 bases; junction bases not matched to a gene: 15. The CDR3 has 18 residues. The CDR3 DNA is TGTGCCAGCAGTTTGGGGACTACAAATCTCATTGTTACAGATACGCAGTATTTT. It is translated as CASSLGTTNLIVTDTQYF.

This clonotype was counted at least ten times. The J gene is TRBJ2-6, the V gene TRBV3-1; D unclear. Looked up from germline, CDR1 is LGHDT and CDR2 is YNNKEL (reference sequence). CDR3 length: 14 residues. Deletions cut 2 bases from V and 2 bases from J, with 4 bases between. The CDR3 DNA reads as TGTGCCAGCAGCCAAATCGCTGGGGCCAACGTCCTGACTTTC. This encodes CASSQIAGANVLTF.

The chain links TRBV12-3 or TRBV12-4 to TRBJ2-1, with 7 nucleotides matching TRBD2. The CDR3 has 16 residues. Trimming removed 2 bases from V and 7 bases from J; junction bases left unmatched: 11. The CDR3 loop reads CASSLPPGGGGNEQFF. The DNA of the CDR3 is TGTGCCAGCAGTTTACCACCGGGGGGAGGTGGGAATGAGCAGTTCTTC.

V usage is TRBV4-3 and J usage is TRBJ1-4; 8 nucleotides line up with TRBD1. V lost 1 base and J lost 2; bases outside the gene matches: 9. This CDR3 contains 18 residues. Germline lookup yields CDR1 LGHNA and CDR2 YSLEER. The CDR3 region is CASSQATDRALTNEKLFF. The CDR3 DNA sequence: TGCGCCAGCAGCCAAGCAACGGACAGGGCCCTTACTAATGAAAAACTGTTTTTT.

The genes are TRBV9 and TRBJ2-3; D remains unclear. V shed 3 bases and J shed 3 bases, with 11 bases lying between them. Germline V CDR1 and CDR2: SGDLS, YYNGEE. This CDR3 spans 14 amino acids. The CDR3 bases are TGTGCCAGCAGCGAGCTAGAGGCGACAGATACGCAGTATTTT. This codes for CASSELEATDTQYF.

CDR3 loop: CASSLEGGGRAYEQYF. In nucleotides, the CDR3 is TGTGCCAGCAGCTTAGAGGGAGGCGGCAGAGCCTACGAGCAGTACTTC. The chain is built from TRBV7-9 and TRBJ2-7; TRBD2 might be the D (6 bases). V dropped 1 base and J dropped 2 bases, with 15 bases sitting between them. The CDR3 length is 16 residues. Germline assignment: CDR1 SEHNR and CDR2 FQNEAQ (reference sequence).

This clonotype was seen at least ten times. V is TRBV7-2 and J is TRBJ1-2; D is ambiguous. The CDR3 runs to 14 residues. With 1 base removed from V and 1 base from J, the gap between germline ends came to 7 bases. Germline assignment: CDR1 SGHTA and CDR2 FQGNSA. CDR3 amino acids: CASSLEKSNYGYTF. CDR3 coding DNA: TGTGCCAGCAGCTTAGAGAAGAGTAACTATGGCTACACCTTC. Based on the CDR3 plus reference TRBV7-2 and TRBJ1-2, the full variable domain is GAGVSQSPSNKVTEKGKDVELRCDPISGHTALYWYRQSLGQGLEFLIYFQGNSAPDKSGLPSDRFSAERTGGSVSTLTIQRTQQEDSAVYLCASSLEKSNYGYTFGSGTRLTVV.

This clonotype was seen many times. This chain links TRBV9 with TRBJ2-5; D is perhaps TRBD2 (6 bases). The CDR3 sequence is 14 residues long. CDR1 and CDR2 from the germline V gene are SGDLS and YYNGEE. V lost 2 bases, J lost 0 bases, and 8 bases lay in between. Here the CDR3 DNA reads TGTGCCAGCAGCGTTGGGGGGAACCAAGAGACCCAGTACTTC. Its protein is CASSVGGNQETQYF.

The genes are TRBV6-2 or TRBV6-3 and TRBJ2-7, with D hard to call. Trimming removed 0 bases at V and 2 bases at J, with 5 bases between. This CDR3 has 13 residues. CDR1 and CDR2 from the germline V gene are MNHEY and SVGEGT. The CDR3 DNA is TGTGCCAGCAGTTACTCGACCACCTACGAGCAGTACTTC. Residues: CASSYSTTYEQYF.

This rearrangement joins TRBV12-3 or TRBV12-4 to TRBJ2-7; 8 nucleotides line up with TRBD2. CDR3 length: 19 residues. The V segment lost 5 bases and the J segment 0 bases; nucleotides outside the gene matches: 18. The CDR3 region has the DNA TGTGCCAGCAGTCGTTTTATGTCGCGGGGGGCCCTCGCCTCCTACGAGCAGTACTTC. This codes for CASSRFMSRGALASYEQYF.

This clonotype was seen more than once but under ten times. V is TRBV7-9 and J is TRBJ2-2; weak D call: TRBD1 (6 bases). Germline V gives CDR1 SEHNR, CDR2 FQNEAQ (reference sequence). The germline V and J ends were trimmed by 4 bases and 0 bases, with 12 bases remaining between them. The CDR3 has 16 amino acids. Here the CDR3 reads CASSYVDSSNTGELFF. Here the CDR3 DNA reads TGTGCCAGCAGCTACGTGGACAGCTCGAACACCGGGGAGCTGTTTTTT. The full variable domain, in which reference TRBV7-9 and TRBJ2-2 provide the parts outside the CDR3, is DTGVSQNPRHKITKRGQNVTFRCDPISEHNRLYWYRQTLGQGPEFLTYFQNEAQLEKSRLLSDRFSAERPKGSFSTLEIQRTEQGDSAMYLCASSYVDSSNTGELFFGEGSRLTVL.

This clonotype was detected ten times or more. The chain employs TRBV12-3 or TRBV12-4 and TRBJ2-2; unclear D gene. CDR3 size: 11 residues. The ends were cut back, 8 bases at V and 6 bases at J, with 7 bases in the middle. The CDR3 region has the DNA TGTGCCAGCTGGTGGGCCGGGGAGCTGTTTTTT. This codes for CASWWAGELFF.

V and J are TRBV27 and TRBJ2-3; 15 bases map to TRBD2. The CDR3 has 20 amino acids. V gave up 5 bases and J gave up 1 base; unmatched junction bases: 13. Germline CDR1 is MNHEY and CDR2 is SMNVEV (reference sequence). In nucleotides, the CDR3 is TGTGCCAGCAGTCGAGATGGTGGACTAGCGGGAGGGCCTGGCACAGATACGCAGTATTTT. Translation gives CASSRDGGLAGGPGTDTQYF.

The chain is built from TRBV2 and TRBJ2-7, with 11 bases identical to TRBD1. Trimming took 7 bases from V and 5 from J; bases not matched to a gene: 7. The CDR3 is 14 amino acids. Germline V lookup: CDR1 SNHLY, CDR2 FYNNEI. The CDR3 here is CASIWTGGKDEQYF. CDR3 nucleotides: TGTGCCAGCATTTGGACAGGGGGCAAGGACGAGCAGTACTTC.